The 8 T cell receptor beta chains below all came from one sample that was sequenced in a study of control samples from healthy donors and cancer patients. Profiled with immunoSEQ multiplex PCR; TCRdb holds only in-frame clones, not every one. The profile shows some 79,000 clones, about 90% of them singletons. Sample: blood. All receptors come from a woman in her 50s in good health.

The gene calls are TRBV28 and TRBJ1-4, with a tentative D call TRBD1 (6 bases). Trimming removed 5 bases at V and 7 bases at J, with 17 bases between. The CDR3 spans 15 residues. The V gene's germline CDR1 is MDHEN and CDR2 SYDVKM. The CDR3 DNA is TGTGCCAGCAGTCTAACCCAGGGGATGGGTGAAAAACTGTTTTTT. Translation: CASSLTQGMGEKLFF.

The chain combines TRBV10-3 with TRBJ2-3; D possibly corresponds to TRBD1 (5 bases). CDR1 is ENHRY and CDR2 is SYGVKD in the germline V gene. This CDR3 region has 14 residues. Trimming cost V 8 bases and J 2 bases, with 14 bases left between them. The CDR3 bases are TGTGCCATCGCTCGTACAGGCCCCACAGATACGCAGTATTTT. The encoded protein is CAIARTGPTDTQYF.

The CDR3 is CSVEGGLAGAADTQYF. As DNA, the CDR3 is TGCAGCGTTGAAGGTGGGCTAGCGGGAGCGGCAGATACGCAGTATTTT. This chain uses TRBV29-1 with TRBJ2-3; 10 bases line up with TRBD2. The CDR3 totals 16 residues. The trim removed 1 base at V and 4 bases at J, leaving 8 bases unmatched. CDR1 and CDR2 (germline): SQVTM, ANQGSEA.

V gene TRBV29-1 combines with J gene TRBJ2-5, with D hard to call. V lost 5 bases and J 9 bases, leaving 16 bases between the germline ends. CDR1 is SQVTM and CDR2 is ANQGSEA in the germline V gene. This CDR3 is built from 12 residues. The CDR3 reads CSVRRELTAQYF. The CDR3 nucleotides are TGCAGCGTTCGGAGAGAGTTAACGGCCCAGTACTTC. Together with reference TRBV29-1 and TRBJ2-5, the CDR3 gives the full variable domain: SAVISQKPSRDICQRGTSLTIQCQVDSQVTMMFWYRQQPGQSLTLIATANQGSEATYESGFVIDKFPISRPNLTFSTLTVSNMSPEDSSIYLCSVRRELTAQYFGPGTRLLVL.

The chain joins TRBV11-2 to TRBJ2-2; no clear D. The CDR3 sequence is 13 residues long. The ends were cut back, 8 bases at V and 1 base at J, with 8 bases in the middle. Germline V gene sequence: CDR1 SGHAT, CDR2 FQNNGV. The CDR3 DNA reads as TGTGCCAGCGGCAGAAGGAACACCGGGGAGCTGTTTTTT. Translation: CASGRRNTGELFF.

The CDR3 reads CASSFQGGTEAFF. CDR3 DNA sequence: TGTGCCAGCAGCTTTCAAGGGGGGACTGAAGCTTTCTTT. J is TRBJ1-1 and V is TRBV7-3; D might be TRBD1 (6 bases). CDR1 SGHTA and CDR2 FQGTGA come from the germline V gene. CDR3 length equals 13 residues. The V gene lost 3 bases and the J gene lost 5 bases, with 10 bases spanning the gap.

This clone showed up just a few times. The DNA of the CDR3 is TGTGCCAGCAGCTTAGCTACCGGGACAGGCTACGAGCAGTACTTC. As protein: CASSLATGTGYEQYF. This rearrangement joins TRBV7-9 to TRBJ2-7; 8 nucleotides agree with TRBD1. The ends lost 0 bases at V and 3 bases at J; junction bases unmatched: 4. The CDR3 consists of 15 residues. CDR1 and CDR2 (germline): SEHNR, FQNEAQ (reference sequence).

The gene calls are TRBV12-3 or TRBV12-4 and TRBJ1-5; D may be TRBD1 (5 bases). The CDR3 has 13 amino acids. V lost 4 bases and J lost 7, with 11 bases in between. CDR3 sequence (DNA): TGTGCCAGCAGTTGGGACTACAGGCAGCCCCAGCATTTT. It specifies CASSWDYRQPQHF.